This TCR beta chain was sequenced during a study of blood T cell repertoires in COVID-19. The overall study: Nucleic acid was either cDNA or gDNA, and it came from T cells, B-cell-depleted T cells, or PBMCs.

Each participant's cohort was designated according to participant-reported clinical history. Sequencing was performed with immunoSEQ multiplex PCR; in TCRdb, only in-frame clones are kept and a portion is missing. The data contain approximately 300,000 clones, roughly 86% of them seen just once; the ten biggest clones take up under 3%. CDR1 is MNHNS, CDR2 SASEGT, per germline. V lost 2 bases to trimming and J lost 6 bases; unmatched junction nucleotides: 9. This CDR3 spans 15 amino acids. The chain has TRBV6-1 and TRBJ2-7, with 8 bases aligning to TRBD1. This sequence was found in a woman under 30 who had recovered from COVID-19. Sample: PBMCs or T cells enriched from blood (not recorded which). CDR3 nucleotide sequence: TGTGCCAGCAGTGAACGACAGGGGTCCTCGGGCGAGCAGTACTTC. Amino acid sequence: CASSERQGSSGEQYF.